These 18 T cell receptor beta chains came from one sample sequenced in a study of cytomegalovirus exposure and HLA in healthy donors. Both 60 Vbeta primers and 13 Jbeta primers went into the PCR. Clones were read by immunoSEQ multiplex PCR, and TCRdb kept only the in-frame ones, dropping some. The sample includes roughly 90,000 clones, around 80% seen only once; the top ten take under 8.5%. What was sequenced was PBMCs. Receptors originate from a man in his thirties or forties in good health and CMV-seronegative.

The chain couples TRBV27 to TRBJ2-7, with D perhaps matching TRBD1 (5 bases). CDR1 is MNHEY, CDR2 SMNVEV, per germline (reference sequence). V gave up 0 bases and J gave up 5 bases, with 11 bases separating them. The CDR3 consists of 14 residues. CDR3 loop: CASSLSPRAHEQYF. The CDR3 nucleotides are TGTGCCAGCAGTTTATCCCCCAGGGCCCACGAGCAGTACTTC.

This chain connects TRBV28 to TRBJ1-3; D remains ambiguous. V lost 2 bases and J 0 bases, leaving 8 bases between the germline ends. The length of the CDR3 is 15 residues. CDR1 MDHEN and CDR2 SYDVKM come from the germline V gene. This CDR3 reads CASSLIRSSGNTIYF. The CDR3, as DNA: TGTGCCAGCAGTTTAATCCGCAGCTCTGGAAACACCATATATTTT.

This clone was detected only once. The chain combines TRBV6-5 with TRBJ2-2, with 7 bases identical to TRBD1. The CDR3 consists of 15 residues. Germline lookup yields CDR1 MNHEY and CDR2 SVGAGI. The trim removed 6 bases at V and 6 bases at J, leaving 10 bases unmatched. DNA of the CDR3: TGTGCCAGCAGCTCCGGGACGGACAGGTCCGGGGAGCTGTTTTTT. Protein product: CASSSGTDRSGELFF.

The chain employs TRBV19 and TRBJ1-1; the D gene is possibly TRBD1 (6 bases). V shed 0 bases and J shed 8 bases, with 10 bases lying between them. Germline V gene data show CDR1 as LNHDA and CDR2 as SQIVND (reference sequence). The CDR3 is 13 residues long. In DNA, the CDR3 is TGTGCCAGTAGTATAGATCCAGGGGAGGAAGCTTTCTTT. Translating it yields CASSIDPGEEAFF.

This sequence joins TRBV7-6 and TRBJ2-1, with D possibly being TRBD1 (6 bases). This CDR3 comprises 15 residues. V dropped 1 base and J dropped 2 bases, with 9 bases sitting between them. Germline V CDR1 and CDR2: SGHVS, FNYEAQ. Here the CDR3 reads CASSLDAGAYNEQFF. CDR3 bases: TGTGCCAGCAGCTTAGATGCAGGGGCCTACAATGAGCAGTTCTTC.

This chain uses TRBV11-2 with TRBJ2-1; 9 nucleotides agree with TRBD1. This CDR3 has 15 amino acids. The J segment lost 6 bases and the V segment lost 1 base, leaving 4 bases of the junction unmatched. Germline CDR1 is SGHAT and CDR2 is FQNNGV. CDR3 nucleotide sequence: TGTGCCAGCAGCTTAGTTTTGGGACAGGGCAATGAGCAGTTCTTC. Residues: CASSLVLGQGNEQFF.

This chain connects TRBV19 to TRBJ2-2; 9 positions agree with TRBD1. CDR1 is LNHDA, CDR2 SQIVND, per germline (reference sequence). The trim removed 8 bases at V and 4 bases at J, leaving 8 bases unmatched. This CDR3 spans 15 amino acids. CDR3: CASDAGTGPTGELFF. The CDR3 DNA reads as TGTGCCAGTGACGCCGGGACAGGGCCCACCGGGGAGCTGTTTTTT.

The genes are TRBV7-6 and TRBJ2-2; 12 bases are shared with TRBD2. CDR1 and CDR2 from the germline V gene are SGHVS and FNYEAQ. There are 16 residues in the CDR3. With V trimmed by 2 bases and J by 4 bases, 2 bases remained unmatched. CDR3: CASSLTSGGITGELFF. The DNA for the CDR3 is TGTGCCAGCAGCTTAACTAGCGGGGGGATCACCGGGGAGCTGTTTTTT. The whole variable domain, filled in from reference TRBV7-6 and TRBJ2-2, reads GAGVSQSPRYKVTKRGQDVALRCDPISGHVSLYWYRQALGQGPEFLTYFNYEAQQDKSGLPNDRFSAERPEGSISTLTIQRTEQRDSAMYRCASSLTSGGITGELFFGEGSRLTVL.

This chain uses TRBV18 with TRBJ1-1; 11 bases are shared with TRBD1. Germline V gives CDR1 KGHSH, CDR2 LQKENI. V shed 8 bases, J shed 7 bases, and the junction held 9 bases outside the gene matches. The CDR3 totals 14 residues. CDR3 sequence: CASREDRGQNEAFF. CDR3 bases: TGTGCCAGCCGGGAGGACAGGGGGCAGAATGAAGCTTTCTTT.

V is TRBV30 and J is TRBJ2-3; 9 positions match TRBD2. J gave up 5 bases and V 0 bases, and 6 bases lay outside the gene matches. The CDR3 is made up of 15 amino acids. Germline values: CDR1 GTSNPN, CDR2 SVGIG (reference sequence). Here the CDR3 reads CAWSVGAGGEDTQYF. The CDR3 DNA reads as TGTGCCTGGAGTGTAGGAGCGGGAGGTGAAGATACGCAGTATTTT.

This clone was observed a few times. The chain recombines TRBV7-2 with TRBJ1-2; TRBD1 might be the D (5 bases). The CDR3 spans 14 residues. Germline CDR1 reads SGHTA; CDR2 reads FQGNSA. V lost 1 base and J lost 4, with 10 bases in between. Here the CDR3 reads CASSLGQITYGYTF. CDR3 DNA: TGTGCCAGCAGCTTAGGACAGATAACCTATGGCTACACCTTC.

V gene TRBV10-3 combines with J gene TRBJ2-2; TRBD2 might be the D (5 bases). V was pared by 11 bases and J by 4 bases, with 14 bases between. Germline V gives CDR1 ENHRY, CDR2 SYGVKD. The CDR3 runs 13 residues. As DNA, the CDR3 is TGTGCCGCGACCGCTGAGGGCACCGGGGAGCTGTTTTTT. Protein sequence: CAATAEGTGELFF.

This rearrangement joins TRBV14 to TRBJ2-1, with 11 bases that match TRBD1. The germline V gene has CDR1 SGHDN and CDR2 FVKESK. This CDR3 comprises 18 residues. V shed 4 bases and J 10 bases; nucleotides not matched to a gene: 18. CDR3 in amino acids: CASSPGPGQDRGRGEQFF. Here the CDR3 DNA reads TGTGCCAGCAGCCCAGGGCCAGGGCAGGACAGGGGGCGCGGCGAGCAGTTCTTC.

The V gene is TRBV6-6, the J gene TRBJ2-1, with 8 positions matching TRBD2. Germline values: CDR1 MNHNY, CDR2 SVGAGI (reference sequence). The ends lost 6 bases at V and 4 bases at J; junction bases unmatched: 8. This CDR3 has 15 residues. The DNA for the CDR3 is TGTGCCAGCAGGGACCTAGCGGGCCCATACAATGAGCAGTTCTTC. Translation gives CASRDLAGPYNEQFF.

This chain joins TRBV30 and TRBJ1-6; a possible D gene is TRBD1 (6 bases). The ends were cut back, 6 bases at V and 4 bases at J, with 19 bases in the middle. Germline V gene data show CDR1 as GTSNPN and CDR2 as SVGIG (reference sequence). The CDR3 is 16 residues long. CDR3 nucleotide sequence: TGTGCCTGCTTGACAGGACCAAACAAGTATAATTCACCCCTCCACTTT. As protein: CACLTGPNKYNSPLHF. The full variable domain, completed using reference TRBV30 and TRBJ1-6, is SQTIHQWPATLVQPVGSPLSLECTVEGTSNPNLYWYRQAAGRGLQLLFYSVGIGQISSEVPQNLSASRPQDRQFILSSKKLLLSDSGFYLCACLTGPNKYNSPLHFGNGTRLTVT.

This chain connects TRBV19 to TRBJ2-2; 14 bases map to TRBD2. V trimming: 5 bases; J trimming: 8 bases; junction bases outside the gene matches: 7. The CDR3 spans 16 residues. The germline V gene encodes CDR1 LNHDA and CDR2 SQIVND (reference sequence). In nucleotides, the CDR3 is TGTGCCAGTAGTGTCGGGACTAGCGGGAGATGGGGGGAGCTGTTTTTT. Protein sequence: CASSVGTSGRWGELFF.

CDR3 DNA: TGTGCCAGCAGCCTTCGACTGCCAACCCCCAATTCACCCCTCCACTTT. Its translation is CASSLRLPTPNSPLHF. V and J are TRBV21-1 and TRBJ1-6. TRBV21-1 is noted as a pseudogene. This CDR3 has 16 residues.

V and J are TRBV28 and TRBJ2-1, with 9 positions matching TRBD1. Germline V gene sequence: CDR1 MDHEN, CDR2 SYDVKM. This CDR3 has 16 amino acids. The ends lost 5 bases at V and 1 base at J; junction bases unmatched: 6. This CDR3 is CASSNTGGRSYNEQFF. CDR3 in DNA: TGTGCCAGCAGTAACACAGGGGGCAGGTCCTACAATGAGCAGTTCTTC.